This TCR beta chain was sequenced during a study of blood T cell repertoires in COVID-19. Looking at the study overall: The United States, Italy and Spain were the sources of the acute and convalescent COVID-19 samples. T cells, B-cell-depleted T cells, or PBMCs provided the cDNA or gDNA that served as material.

The junction had 12 bases not matched to a gene; V was cut back by 5 bases and J by 9 bases. Germline V lookup: CDR1 LNHDA, CDR2 SQIVND (reference sequence). The CDR3 is 14 amino acids. In the original analysis: It was from reference gene primer amplification that nucleated cell counts were estimated. Data came from immunoSEQ multiplex PCR; TCRdb stores just in-frame clones and leaves some out. V and J calls and clone size are copied from that table; D and trimming were computed from the DNA. This sample has approximately 170,000 clones, with under 90% found just once. The sequence derives from a woman older than 75 with active or convalescent COVID-19. The chain joins TRBV19 to TRBJ2-7, with 8 bases identical to TRBD1. Sequencing was carried out using peripheral blood. The CDR3 DNA sequence: TGTGCCAGTAGTGTCCGGACAGGGAACGGTGGGCAGTACTTC. Translating gives CASSVRTGNGGQYF.